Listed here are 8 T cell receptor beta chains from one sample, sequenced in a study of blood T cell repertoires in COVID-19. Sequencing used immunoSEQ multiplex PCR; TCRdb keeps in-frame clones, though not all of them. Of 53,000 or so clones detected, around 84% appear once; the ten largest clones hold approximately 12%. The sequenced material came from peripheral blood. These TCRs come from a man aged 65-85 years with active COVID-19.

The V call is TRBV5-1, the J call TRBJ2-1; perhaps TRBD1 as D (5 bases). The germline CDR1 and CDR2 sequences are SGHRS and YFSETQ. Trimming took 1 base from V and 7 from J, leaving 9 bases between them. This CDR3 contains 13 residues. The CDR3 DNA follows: TGCGCCAGCAGCTTGTGGCCAGGGAATGAGCAGTTCTTC. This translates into CASSLWPGNEQFF.

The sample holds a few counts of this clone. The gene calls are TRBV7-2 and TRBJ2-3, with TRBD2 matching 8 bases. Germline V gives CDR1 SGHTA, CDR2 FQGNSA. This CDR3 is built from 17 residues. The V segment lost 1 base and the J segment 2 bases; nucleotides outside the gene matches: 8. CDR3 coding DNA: TGTGCCAGCAGCTTAGTCGCGGCGGGGGGAATCACAGATACGCAGTATTTT. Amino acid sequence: CASSLVAAGGITDTQYF.

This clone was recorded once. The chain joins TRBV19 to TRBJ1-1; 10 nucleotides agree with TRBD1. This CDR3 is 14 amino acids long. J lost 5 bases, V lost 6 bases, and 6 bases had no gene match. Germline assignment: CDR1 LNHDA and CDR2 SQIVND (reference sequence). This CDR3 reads CASSLDRGGTEAFF. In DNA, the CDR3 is TGTGCCAGTAGCCTGGACAGGGGGGGTACTGAAGCTTTCTTT.

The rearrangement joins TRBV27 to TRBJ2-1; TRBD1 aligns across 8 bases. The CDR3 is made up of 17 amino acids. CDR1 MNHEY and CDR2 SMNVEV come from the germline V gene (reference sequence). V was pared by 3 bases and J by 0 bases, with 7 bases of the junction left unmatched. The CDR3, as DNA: TGTGCCAGCAGTTTGTATTCGGGACAGGACTCCTACAATGAGCAGTTCTTC. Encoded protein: CASSLYSGQDSYNEQFF.

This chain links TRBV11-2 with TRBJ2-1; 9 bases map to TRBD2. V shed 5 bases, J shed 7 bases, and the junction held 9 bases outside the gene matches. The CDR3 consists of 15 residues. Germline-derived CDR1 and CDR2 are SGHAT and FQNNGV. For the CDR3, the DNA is TGTGCCAGCAGCCTAGGGGCGGGGGGGCGAAATGAGCAGTTCTTC. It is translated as CASSLGAGGRNEQFF.

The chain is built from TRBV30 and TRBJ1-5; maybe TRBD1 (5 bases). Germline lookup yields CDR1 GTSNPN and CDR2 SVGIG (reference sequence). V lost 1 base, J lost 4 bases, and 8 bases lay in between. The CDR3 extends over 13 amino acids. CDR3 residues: CAWSGQSNQPQHF. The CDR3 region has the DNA TGTGCCTGGAGTGGACAGTCGAATCAGCCCCAGCATTTT.

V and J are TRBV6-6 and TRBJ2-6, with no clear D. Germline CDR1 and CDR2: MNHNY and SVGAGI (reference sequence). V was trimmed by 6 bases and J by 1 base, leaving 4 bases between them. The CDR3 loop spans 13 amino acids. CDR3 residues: CASRASGANVLTF. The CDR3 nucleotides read TGTGCCAGCAGAGCATCTGGGGCCAACGTCCTGACTTTC.

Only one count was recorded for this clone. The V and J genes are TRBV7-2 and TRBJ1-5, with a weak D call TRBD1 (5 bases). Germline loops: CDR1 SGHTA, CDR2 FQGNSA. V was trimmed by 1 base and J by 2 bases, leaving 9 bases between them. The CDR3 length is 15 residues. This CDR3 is CASSLEAGRNQPQHF. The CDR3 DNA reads TGTGCCAGCAGCTTAGAGGCAGGGCGCAATCAGCCCCAGCATTTT.